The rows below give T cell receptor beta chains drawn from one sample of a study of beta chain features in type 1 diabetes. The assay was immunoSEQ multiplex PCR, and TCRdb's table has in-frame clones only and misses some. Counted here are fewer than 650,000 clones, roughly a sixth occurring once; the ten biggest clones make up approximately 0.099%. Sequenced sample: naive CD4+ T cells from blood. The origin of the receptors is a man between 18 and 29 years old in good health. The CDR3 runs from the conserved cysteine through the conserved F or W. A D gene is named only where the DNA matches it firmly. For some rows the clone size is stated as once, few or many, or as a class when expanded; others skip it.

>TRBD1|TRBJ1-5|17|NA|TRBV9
CASSDARGDRGNQPQHF
TGTGCCAGCAGCGACGCCAGGGGGGACAGGGGTAATCAGCCCCAGCATTTT
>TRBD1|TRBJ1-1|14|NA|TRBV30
CAWTRTGVSTEAFF
TGTGCCTGGACAAGGACAGGGGTCAGCACTGAAGCTTTCTTT
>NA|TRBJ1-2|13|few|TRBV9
CASSVGEGYGYTF
TGTGCCAGCAGCGTAGGGGAGGGCTATGGCTACACCTTC
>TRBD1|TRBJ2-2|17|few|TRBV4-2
CASSPGAGQGATGELFF
TGTGCCAGCAGCCCCGGGGCGGGGCAGGGGGCTACCGGGGAGCTGTTTTTT
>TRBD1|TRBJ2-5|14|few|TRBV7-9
CASSLTTGAETQYF
TGTGCCAGCAGCTTAACCACAGGGGCAGAGACCCAGTACTTC
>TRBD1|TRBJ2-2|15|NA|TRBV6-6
CASSYPGGRAGELFF
TGTGCCAGCAGTTACCCAGGGGGCAGGGCCGGGGAGCTGTTTTTT
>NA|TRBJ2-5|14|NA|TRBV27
CASSLSSLEETQYF
TGTGCCAGCAGTTTATCGTCCTTAGAAGAGACCCAGTACTTC
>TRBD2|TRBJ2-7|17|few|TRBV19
CASSISPGLAGAYEQYF
TGTGCCAGTAGTATCAGTCCAGGACTAGCGGGGGCTTACGAGCAGTACTTC
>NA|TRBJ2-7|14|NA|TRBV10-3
CAISPQKVNYEQYF
TGTGCCATCAGCCCTCAGAAGGTAAATTACGAGCAGTACTTC
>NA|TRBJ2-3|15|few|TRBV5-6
CASSPFDQSTDTQYF
TGTGCCAGCAGCCCCTTCGACCAGAGCACAGATACGCAGTATTTT
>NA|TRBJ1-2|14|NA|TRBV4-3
CASSQDGGNYGYTF
TGCGCCAGCAGCCAAGACGGGGGTAACTATGGCTACACCTTC
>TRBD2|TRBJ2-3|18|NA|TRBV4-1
CASSQDRTSGRQADTQYF
TGCGCCAGCAGCCAAGACAGGACTAGCGGGAGACAAGCAGATACGCAGTATTTT
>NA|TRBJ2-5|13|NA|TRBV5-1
CASSLRVGETQYF
TGCGCCAGCAGCTTGAGGGTTGGAGAGACCCAGTACTTC
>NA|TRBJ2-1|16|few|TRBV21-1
CASSAGTSRFYNEQFF
TGTGCCAGCAGCGCCGGGACTAGTCGATTCTACAATGAGCAGTTCTTC
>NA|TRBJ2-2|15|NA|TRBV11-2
CASSPGQRATGELFF
TGTGCCAGCAGCCCCGGACAGCGAGCCACCGGGGAGCTGTTTTTT
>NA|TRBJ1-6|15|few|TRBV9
CASSAQDVYNSPLHF
TGTGCCAGCAGCGCTCAGGATGTCTATAATTCACCCCTCCACTTT
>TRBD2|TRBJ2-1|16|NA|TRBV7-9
CASSLVSGGRVREQFF
TGTGCCAGCAGCTTAGTATCAGGCGGGAGGGTTCGCGAGCAGTTCTTC
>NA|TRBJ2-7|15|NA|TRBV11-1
CASSLAAGGVHEQYF
TGTGCCAGCAGCTTAGCGGCAGGAGGCGTGCACGAGCAGTACTTC
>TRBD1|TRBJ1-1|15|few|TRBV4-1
CASSQVQGANTEAFF
TGCGCCAGCAGCCAAGTTCAGGGGGCGAACACTGAAGCTTTCTTT
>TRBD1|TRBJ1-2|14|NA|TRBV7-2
CASSPGQGIGGYTF
TGTGCCAGCAGCCCCGGACAGGGGATAGGTGGCTACACCTTC
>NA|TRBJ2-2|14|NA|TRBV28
CASSLASVAGELFF
TGTGCCAGCAGTTTAGCTAGCGTGGCCGGGGAGCTGTTTTTT
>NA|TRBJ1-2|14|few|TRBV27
CASSRVGQRVGYTF
TGTGCCAGCAGTAGAGTGGGGCAGAGGGTTGGCTACACCTTC
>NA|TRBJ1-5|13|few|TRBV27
CASSGGRGQPQHF
TGTGCCAGCAGTGGCGGCCGGGGACAGCCCCAGCATTTT
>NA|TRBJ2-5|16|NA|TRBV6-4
CASSDPRSLYQETQYF
TGTGCCAGCAGTGATCCACGGAGTCTGTACCAAGAGACCCAGTACTTC
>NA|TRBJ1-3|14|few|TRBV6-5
CASRDSGTGNTIYF
TGTGCCAGCAGGGACAGTGGAACTGGAAACACCATATATTTT
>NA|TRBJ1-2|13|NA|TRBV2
CASSAGENYGYTF
TGTGCCAGCAGTGCCGGAGAGAACTATGGCTACACCTTC
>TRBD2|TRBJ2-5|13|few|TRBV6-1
CASTSGRRETQYF
TGTGCCAGTACTAGCGGGAGACGAGAGACCCAGTACTTC
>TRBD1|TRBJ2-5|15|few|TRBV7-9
CASSSPGQIQETQYF
TGTGCCAGCAGCTCCCCGGGACAGATCCAAGAGACCCAGTACTTC
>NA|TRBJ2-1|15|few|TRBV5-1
CASSLLGISYNEQFF
TGCGCCAGCAGCTTGTTAGGGATCTCCTACAATGAGCAGTTCTTC
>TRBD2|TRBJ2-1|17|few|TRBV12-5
CASAVSFESAGLNEQFF
TGTGCTAGTGCCGTGTCCTTCGAATCAGCGGGGTTGAATGAGCAGTTCTTC
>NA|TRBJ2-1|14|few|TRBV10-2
CASSARVSYNEQFF
TGCGCCAGCAGTGCTCGGGTATCCTACAATGAGCAGTTCTTC
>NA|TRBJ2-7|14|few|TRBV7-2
CASSLRQATREQYF
TGTGCCAGCAGCTTAAGACAGGCTACTCGCGAGCAGTACTTC
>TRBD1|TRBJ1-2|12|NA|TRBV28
CASSSTGEGYTF
TGTGCCAGCAGTTCAACAGGGGAAGGCTACACCTTC
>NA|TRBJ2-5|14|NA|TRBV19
CASSIWGRQETQYF
TGTGCCAGTAGTATATGGGGCAGACAAGAGACCCAGTACTTC
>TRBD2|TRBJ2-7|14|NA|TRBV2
CASRKREGSYEQYF
TGTGCCAGCAGAAAGCGGGAGGGGTCCTACGAGCAGTACTTC
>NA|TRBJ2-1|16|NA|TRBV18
CASSPLQVAVGNEQFF
TGTGCCAGCTCACCGCTCCAGGTTGCGGTTGGCAATGAGCAGTTCTTC
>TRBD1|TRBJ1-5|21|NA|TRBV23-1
CASSQIPGDPPGTAYNQPQHF
TGCGCCAGCAGTCAAATACCCGGAGATCCGCCCGGGACAGCCTACAATCAGCCCCAGCATTTT
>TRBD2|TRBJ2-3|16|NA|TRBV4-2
CASSQPERGGADTQYF
TGTGCCAGCAGCCAACCCGAGCGGGGGGGCGCAGATACGCAGTATTTT
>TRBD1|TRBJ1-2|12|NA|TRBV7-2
CASSQQGGGYTF
TGTGCCAGCAGCCAACAAGGGGGCGGCTACACCTTC